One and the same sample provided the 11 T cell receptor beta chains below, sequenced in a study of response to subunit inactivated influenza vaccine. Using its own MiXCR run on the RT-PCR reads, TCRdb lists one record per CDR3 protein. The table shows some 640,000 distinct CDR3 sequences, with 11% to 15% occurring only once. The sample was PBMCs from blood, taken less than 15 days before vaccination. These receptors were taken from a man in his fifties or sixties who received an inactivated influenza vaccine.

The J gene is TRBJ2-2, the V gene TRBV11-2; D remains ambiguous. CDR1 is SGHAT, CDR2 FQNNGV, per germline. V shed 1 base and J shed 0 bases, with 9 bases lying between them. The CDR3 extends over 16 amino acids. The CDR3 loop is CASSLGPGPNTGELFF. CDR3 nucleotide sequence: TGTGCCAGCAGCTTAGGGCCAGGACCGAACACCGGGGAGCTGTTTTTT. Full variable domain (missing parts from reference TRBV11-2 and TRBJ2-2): EAGVAQSPRYKIIEKRQSVAFWCNPISGHATLYWYQQILGQGPKLLIQFQNNGVVDDSQLPKDRFSAERLKGVDSTLKIQPAKLEDSAVYLCASSLGPGPNTGELFFGEGSRLTVL.

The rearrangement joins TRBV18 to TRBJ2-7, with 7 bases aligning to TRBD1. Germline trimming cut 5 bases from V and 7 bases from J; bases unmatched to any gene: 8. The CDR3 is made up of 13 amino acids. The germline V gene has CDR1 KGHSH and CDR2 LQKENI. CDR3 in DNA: TGTGCCAGCTCATCAACAGGGGCGGTGGAGCAGTACTTC. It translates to CASSSTGAVEQYF.

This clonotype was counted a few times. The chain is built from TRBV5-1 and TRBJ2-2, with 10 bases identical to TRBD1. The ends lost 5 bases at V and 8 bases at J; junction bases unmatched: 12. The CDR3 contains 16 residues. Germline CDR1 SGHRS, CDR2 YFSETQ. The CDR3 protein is CASRSPGQGTVGELFF. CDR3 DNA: TGCGCCAGCAGATCCCCGGGACAGGGGACCGTAGGGGAGCTGTTTTTT.

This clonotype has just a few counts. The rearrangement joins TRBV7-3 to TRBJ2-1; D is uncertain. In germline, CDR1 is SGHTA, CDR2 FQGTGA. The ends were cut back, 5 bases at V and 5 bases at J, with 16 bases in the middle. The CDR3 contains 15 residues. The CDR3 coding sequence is TGTGCCAGCAGCGACATGAGACCAGAAAACAATGAGCAGTTCTTC. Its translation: CASSDMRPENNEQFF.

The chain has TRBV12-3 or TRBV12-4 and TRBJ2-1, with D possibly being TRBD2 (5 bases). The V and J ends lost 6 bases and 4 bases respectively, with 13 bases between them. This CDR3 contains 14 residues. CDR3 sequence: CASRWAGGYNEQFF. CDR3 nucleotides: TGTGCCAGCAGGTGGGCGGGCGGGTACAATGAGCAGTTCTTC.

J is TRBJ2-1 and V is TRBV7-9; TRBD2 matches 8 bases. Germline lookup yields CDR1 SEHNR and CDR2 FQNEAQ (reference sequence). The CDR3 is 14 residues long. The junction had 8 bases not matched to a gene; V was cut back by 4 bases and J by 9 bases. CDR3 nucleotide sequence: TGTGCCAGCAGCTATCTTAGCGGGGCAACTGAGCAGTTCTTC. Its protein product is CASSYLSGATEQFF.

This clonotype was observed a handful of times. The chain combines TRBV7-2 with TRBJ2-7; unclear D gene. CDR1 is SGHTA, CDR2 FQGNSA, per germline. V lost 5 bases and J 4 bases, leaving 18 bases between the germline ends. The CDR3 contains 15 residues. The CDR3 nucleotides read TGTGCCAGCAGCCCTCGGTGGGGTGTAGTTTACGAGCAGTACTTC. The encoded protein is CASSPRWGVVYEQYF.

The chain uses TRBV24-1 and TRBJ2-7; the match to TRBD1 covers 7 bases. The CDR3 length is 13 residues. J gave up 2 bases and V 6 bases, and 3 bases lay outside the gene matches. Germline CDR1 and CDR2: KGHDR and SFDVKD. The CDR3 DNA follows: TGTGCCACCAGTTCCGGGACAGCCTACGAGCAGTACTTC. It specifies CATSSGTAYEQYF.

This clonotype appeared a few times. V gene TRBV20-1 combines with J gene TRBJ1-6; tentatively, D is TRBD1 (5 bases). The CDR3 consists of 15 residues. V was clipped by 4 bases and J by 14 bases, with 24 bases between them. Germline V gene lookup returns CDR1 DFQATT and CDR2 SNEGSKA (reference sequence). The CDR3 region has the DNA TGCAGTGCTAACCCAGGGAGGCTAACTAATTCGGCCCTCCACTTT. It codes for CSANPGRLTNSALHF.

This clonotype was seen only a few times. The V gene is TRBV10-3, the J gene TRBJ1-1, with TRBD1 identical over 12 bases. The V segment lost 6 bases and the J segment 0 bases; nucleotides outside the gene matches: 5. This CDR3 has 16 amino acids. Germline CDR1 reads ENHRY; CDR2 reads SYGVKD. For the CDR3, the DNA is TGTGCCATCAGCCGGGACAGGGGGCGGATGAACACTGAAGCTTTCTTT. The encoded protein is CAISRDRGRMNTEAFF.

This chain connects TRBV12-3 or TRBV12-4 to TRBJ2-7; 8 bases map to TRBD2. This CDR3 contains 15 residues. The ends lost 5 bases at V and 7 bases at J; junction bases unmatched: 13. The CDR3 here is CASSQPGRSGGEQYF. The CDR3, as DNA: TGTGCCAGCAGTCAGCCGGGAAGATCGGGGGGGGAGCAGTACTTC.